This TCR beta chain came from a study of cytomegalovirus exposure and HLA in healthy donors. On the study more broadly: Earlier, fewer than 140 million unique TCR beta sequences were recovered from 200 million or so T cells by an analysis.

As for this clone: As yet, its antigen is unknown.

Both 60 Vbeta primers and 13 Jbeta primers went into the PCR. Sequenced by immunoSEQ multiplex PCR; TCRdb stores in-frame clones only, minus some. The data contain some 150,000 clones, 55% to 80% of them singletons. The study, taken as a whole, reports: Upon later analysis, TCR association rates were observed to vary by HLA locus, being highest for DRB1 and lowest for HLA-C. A later analysis reported that several of the most significant clusters appeared to be linked to common viral pathogens, among them Epstein-Barr virus. Associated with cytomegalovirus, according to the listing, were around 160 TCR beta chains.

The source is a middle-aged woman in good health and CMV-seronegative. Sample: PBMCs.

This chain's CDR3 is CASSIGSGYRNGYTF. In DNA, the CDR3 is TGTGCCAGCAGCATCGGGTCGGGATATCGGAATGGCTACACCTTC. V is TRBV27 and J is TRBJ1-2; no clear D. The CDR3 is 15 residues long. Trimming pared 6 bases from V and 6 bases from J, leaving 20 bases between. Germline V gene lookup returns CDR1 MNHEY and CDR2 SMNVEV (reference sequence).